One T cell receptor (beta chain) is described in this entry. The data were taken from a study of cytomegalovirus exposure and HLA in healthy donors. Amplification used 60 Vbeta primers and 13 Jbeta primers. Here immunoSEQ multiplex PCR was the method, and the copy in TCRdb shows in-frame clones only, minus some. The sample shows 250,000 to 350,000 clones, over 70% of them seen only once. This CDR3 comprises 14 residues. V lost 4 bases to trimming and J lost 2 bases; unmatched junction nucleotides: 5. CDR1 and CDR2 from the germline V gene are GTSNPN and SVGIG (reference sequence). This chain connects TRBV30 to TRBJ1-5, with 7 bases matching TRBD1. The sample was PBMCs. The sequence was obtained from a girl aged 2 to 10 in good health and CMV-seronegative. The CDR3 here is CAWNLGQGNQPQHF. The DNA of the CDR3 is TGTGCCTGGAACCTCGGACAGGGCAATCAGCCCCAGCATTTT.